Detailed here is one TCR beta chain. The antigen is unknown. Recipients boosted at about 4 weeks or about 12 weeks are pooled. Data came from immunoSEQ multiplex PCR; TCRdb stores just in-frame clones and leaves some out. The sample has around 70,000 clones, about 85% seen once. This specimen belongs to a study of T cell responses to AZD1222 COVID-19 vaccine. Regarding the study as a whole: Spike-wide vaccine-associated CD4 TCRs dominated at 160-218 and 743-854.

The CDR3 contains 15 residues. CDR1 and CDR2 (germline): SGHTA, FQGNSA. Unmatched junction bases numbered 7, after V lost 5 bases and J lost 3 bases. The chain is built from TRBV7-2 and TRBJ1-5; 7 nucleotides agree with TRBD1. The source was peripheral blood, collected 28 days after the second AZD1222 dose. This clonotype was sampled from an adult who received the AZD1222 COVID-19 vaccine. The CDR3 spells CASSEQGGLNQPQHF. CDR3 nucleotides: TGTGCCAGCAGCGAGCAGGGGGGCCTCAATCAGCCCCAGCATTTT.